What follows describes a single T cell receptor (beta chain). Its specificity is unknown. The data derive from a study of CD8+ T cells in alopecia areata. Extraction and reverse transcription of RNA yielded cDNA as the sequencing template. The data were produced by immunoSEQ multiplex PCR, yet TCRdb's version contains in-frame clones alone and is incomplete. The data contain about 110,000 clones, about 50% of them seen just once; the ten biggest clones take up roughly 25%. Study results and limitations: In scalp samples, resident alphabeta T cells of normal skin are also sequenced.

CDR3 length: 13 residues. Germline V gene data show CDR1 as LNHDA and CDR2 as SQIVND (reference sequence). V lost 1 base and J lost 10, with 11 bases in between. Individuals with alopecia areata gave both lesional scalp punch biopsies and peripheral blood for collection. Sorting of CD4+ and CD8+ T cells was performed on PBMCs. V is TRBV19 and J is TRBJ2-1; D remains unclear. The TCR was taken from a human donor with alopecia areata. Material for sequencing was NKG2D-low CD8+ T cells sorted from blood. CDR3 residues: CASSIGLLGEQFF. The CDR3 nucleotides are TGTGCCAGTAGTATAGGACTCCTCGGGGAGCAGTTCTTC. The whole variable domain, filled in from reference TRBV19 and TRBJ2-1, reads DGGITQSPKYLFRKEGQNVTLSCEQNLNHDAMYWYRQDPGQGLRLIYYSQIVNDFQKGDIAEGYSVSREKKESFPLTVTSAQKNPTAFYLCASSIGLLGEQFFGPGTRLTVL.